One TCR beta chain is described in this entry. Its antigen is currently not known. The sample was run on a NextSeq 550. The Human TCR Profiling Kit (MiLaboratory) was used to make UMI-labeled 5' RACE TRB cDNA libraries. The full amount of extracted RNA was used for cDNA synthesis, and the full amount of resulting cDNA was used for PCR amplification. The libraries were made side by side, with each library going through the same number of PCR cycles. For the original study's pipeline: With a requirement of at least two reads per UMI, MIGEC and MiXCR extracted about 50,000 +/- 10,000 unique UMI-labeled TRB cDNA molecules per library. Each library averaged about 40,000 +/- 10,000 functional in-frame TRB CDR3 nucleotide clonotypes without stop codons. After downsampling to 5000 UMI-labeled TRB molecules per sample, diversity metrics, including normalized Shannon-Wiener and Chao1, were computed in VDJtools. VDJtools was used to calculate clonotype-size-weighted physicochemical properties of the central five CDR3 residues, namely interaction energy, strength, volume and Kidera factor 4. Following reprocessing of the reads by TCRdb, the data hold one row per CDR3 protein sequence and no DNA is available. These V and J calls rely on TCRdb rather than the paper's analysis. The sample's own table lists some 150,000 distinct CDR3 sequences. In total, the top ten clones hold about 0.37% of the sample.

This sample was taken from a study of CXCR3-negative and CXCR3-positive naive CD8 T cells (dated by TCRdb to the late 2010s). About the investigation overall: In total, 120 million to 150 million TRB reads were obtained, corresponding to roughly 1.5 +/- 0.3 million reads per library. Diversity and physicochemical repertoire analyses covered about a dozen donors pooled from two independent experiments. Naive subsets from 5 or 6 donors and memory cells from 3 donors were included in the TRBV-TRBJ cluster analysis. General conclusions and limits of the study: Within the same donor, TRBV-TRBJ usage looked similar between naive CXCR3-negative and CXCR3-positive cells, but memory cells had distinct patterns. Because CXCR3 expression was partially decreased after cryopreservation, freshly isolated PBMCs were used for most assays. TRB CDR3s from CXCR3-positive naive cells showed higher hydrophobicity (lower Kidera factor 4), lower energy, and higher strength and volume indices than CXCR3-negative naive cells. Repertoire diversity was comparably high in both naive subsets but much lower in memory CD8+ T cells. Surface CD5, linked to self-reactivity in mice, was comparable between naive subsets; TCR interaction strength was therefore also inferred from TRB CDR3 physicochemical properties.

Each CD8+ T cell subset was flow-sorted in triplicate, and some 300,000 cells per subset were placed directly into RLT lysis buffer. Naive CD8+ T cells were defined stringently as CD45RO-CCR7+CD27+CD95- to exclude memory contaminants. Peripheral blood mononuclear cells were isolated from buffy coats using standard density gradient centrifugation. A FACSAria III was used to flow-sort naive CD8+ T cells into CXCR3-negative and CXCR3-positive populations. Total RNA was extracted from sorted cells using an RNeasy Mini Kit. The sequence came from a human donor in good health. Some clones in this sample may be carry-over from other donors' samples. Source material: naive CXCR3+ CD8+ T cells from blood. The cell subset or site label of this sample denotes: CD45RO-CCR7+CD27+CD95- naive CD8+ T cells expressing CXCR3 (TNR3+).

The CDR3 protein: CSSSSEEAIWSQHF. Rearrangement joined TRBV7-9 to TRBJ1-5. Its CDR3 holds 14 amino acids, cysteine through phenylalanine. No DNA has been recorded. The germline V gene (reference sequence) provides CDR1 SEHNR and CDR2 FQNEAQ.